The entry that follows covers one TCR beta chain sequence. Antigen specificity is unknown. The data are from a study of post-analysis software for immune sequencing data. The authors incorporated unique molecular identifiers into the TCR beta cDNA libraries. TCRdb passed the PCR reads through MiXCR, listing each CDR3 protein once. The sample carries about 770,000 distinct CDR3 sequences, more than 45% recorded once. This CDR3 spans 15 amino acids. Between the trimmed V and J ends, which lost 5 bases and 0 bases, there was a span of 11 bases. Per the germline V gene, CDR1 is MNHEY and CDR2 is SVGAGI. The study's findings and limits: The five TRBV segments detected at higher frequency in patients than in controls included TRBV5-6, TRBV5-1 and TRBV20-1.

Sequencing was done on a sample of blood. This receptor was identified in a girl aged 10-17 years with multiple sclerosis. V is TRBV6-5 and J is TRBJ1-5, with no clear D. CDR3 protein: CASSTDGDSNQPQHF. In DNA, the CDR3 is TGTGCCAGCAGTACCGACGGAGATAGCAATCAGCCCCAGCATTTT.